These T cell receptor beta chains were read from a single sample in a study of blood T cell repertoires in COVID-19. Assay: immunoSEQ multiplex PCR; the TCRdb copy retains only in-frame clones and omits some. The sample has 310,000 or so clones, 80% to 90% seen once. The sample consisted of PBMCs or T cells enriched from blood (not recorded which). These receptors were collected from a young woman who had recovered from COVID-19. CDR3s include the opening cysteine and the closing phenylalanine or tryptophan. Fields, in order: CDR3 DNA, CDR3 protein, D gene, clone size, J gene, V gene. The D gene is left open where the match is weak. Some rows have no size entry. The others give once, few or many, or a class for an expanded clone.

cdr3_nt: TGTGCCAGTACCCGGGGAGCTGAAGCTTTCTTT
cdr3_aa: CASTRGAEAFF
d_call: -
clone_size: once
j_call: TRBJ1-1
v_call: TRBV19

cdr3_nt: TGTGCCAGCAGGCCGTTGACAGGGGCCGATCGAAAGCCGGCTTTCTTT
cdr3_aa: CASRPLTGADRKPAFF
d_call: TRBD1
clone_size: -
j_call: TRBJ1-1
v_call: TRBV27

cdr3_nt: TGTGCCAGTAGTATAGACACATGGACTAGCTCCTACAATGAGCAGTTCTTC
cdr3_aa: CASSIDTWTSSYNEQFF
d_call: TRBD2
clone_size: -
j_call: TRBJ2-1
v_call: TRBV19

cdr3_nt: TGTGCCAGTAGTCAGACAGCGAAGATGACCTACGAGCAGTACTTC
cdr3_aa: CASSQTAKMTYEQYF
d_call: -
clone_size: -
j_call: TRBJ2-7
v_call: TRBV19

cdr3_nt: TGTGCCAGCAGCCCCGGGACTACTCTCCAAGAGACCCAGTACTTC
cdr3_aa: CASSPGTTLQETQYF
d_call: TRBD2
clone_size: -
j_call: TRBJ2-5
v_call: TRBV3-1/TRBV3-2

cdr3_nt: TGTGCCAGTAGTATAGTTCGTGGGACAGGCGAGAGGGAGACCCAGTACTTC
cdr3_aa: CASSIVRGTGERETQYF
d_call: TRBD1
clone_size: -
j_call: TRBJ2-5
v_call: TRBV19

cdr3_nt: TGTGCCAGCAGCTTTTTTGGGGCGTCCTACGAGCAGTACTTC
cdr3_aa: CASSFFGASYEQYF
d_call: -
clone_size: once
j_call: TRBJ2-7
v_call: TRBV7-2

cdr3_nt: TGTGCCAGCAGCTTACAGGGTGGCAATTCACCCCTCCACTTT
cdr3_aa: CASSLQGGNSPLHF
d_call: -
clone_size: -
j_call: TRBJ1-6
v_call: TRBV5-6

cdr3_nt: TGTGCCTGGAGAGACACTAGCGGGGCAGAGACCCAGTACTTC
cdr3_aa: CAWRDTSGAETQYF
d_call: TRBD2
clone_size: -
j_call: TRBJ2-5
v_call: TRBV30

cdr3_nt: TGTGCCACCAGTGTGACTAGCGGGACAGATACGCAGTATTTT
cdr3_aa: CATSVTSGTDTQYF
d_call: TRBD2
clone_size: -
j_call: TRBJ2-3
v_call: TRBV24-1

cdr3_nt: TGTGCCAGCAGTGCGGGACACAGGGAGACCCAGTACTTC
cdr3_aa: CASSAGHRETQYF
d_call: -
clone_size: once
j_call: TRBJ2-5
v_call: TRBV2

cdr3_nt: TGTGCCACGGGTGAGAGCGGGGGGGCCTACGAGCAGTACTTC
cdr3_aa: CATGESGGAYEQYF
d_call: TRBD2
clone_size: -
j_call: TRBJ2-7
v_call: TRBV15

cdr3_nt: TGTGCCAGCAGCTTTTTCCCTCGCGGGTCGGACTATGGCTACACCTTC
cdr3_aa: CASSFFPRGSDYGYTF
d_call: -
clone_size: once
j_call: TRBJ1-2
v_call: TRBV5-4

cdr3_nt: TGTGCCAGCAGTTATTGGAGGGAACGGAACACTGAAGCTTTCTTT
cdr3_aa: CASSYWRERNTEAFF
d_call: -
clone_size: -
j_call: TRBJ1-1
v_call: TRBV6-5

cdr3_nt: TGTGCCATCAGCGGTAGTGGCGGCCCGCCAGAGACCCAGTACTTC
cdr3_aa: CAISGSGGPPETQYF
d_call: -
clone_size: -
j_call: TRBJ2-5
v_call: TRBV10-3

cdr3_nt: TGTGCCAGCAGCGTAGGAGGGACAGGGAATCAGCCCCAGCATTTT
cdr3_aa: CASSVGGTGNQPQHF
d_call: TRBD1
clone_size: -
j_call: TRBJ1-5
v_call: TRBV9

cdr3_nt: TGTGCCAGCTCCCCCGGTAGCAATCAGCCCCAGCATTTT
cdr3_aa: CASSPGSNQPQHF
d_call: -
clone_size: -
j_call: TRBJ1-5
v_call: TRBV18

cdr3_nt: TGTGCCAGCAACCGGCAGGGGGGTGGTAACACTGAAGCTTTCTTT
cdr3_aa: CASNRQGGGNTEAFF
d_call: TRBD1
clone_size: few
j_call: TRBJ1-1
v_call: TRBV2

cdr3_nt: TGTGCCAGCAGTTTAGGGACAGGGGTAAATTCACCCCTCCACTTT
cdr3_aa: CASSLGTGVNSPLHF
d_call: TRBD1
clone_size: -
j_call: TRBJ1-6
v_call: TRBV27

cdr3_nt: TGTGCCAGTATTTGGTGGGAGGGCCTCAATGAGCAGTTCTTC
cdr3_aa: CASIWWEGLNEQFF
d_call: TRBD2
clone_size: -
j_call: TRBJ2-1
v_call: TRBV19

cdr3_nt: TGTGCCAGCTCACCACGGGGACAGTCTTACTCCTACGAGCAGTACTTC
cdr3_aa: CASSPRGQSYSYEQYF
d_call: TRBD1
clone_size: -
j_call: TRBJ2-7
v_call: TRBV18

cdr3_nt: TGTGCCAGCAGTTACTCGTGGTCAGAAGTGAATGAAAAACTGTTTTTT
cdr3_aa: CASSYSWSEVNEKLFF
d_call: -
clone_size: once
j_call: TRBJ1-4
v_call: TRBV6-5

cdr3_nt: TGTGCCAGCAGTTCACTGGGACTCGGTGAGCAGTTCTTC
cdr3_aa: CASSSLGLGEQFF
d_call: -
clone_size: -
j_call: TRBJ2-1
v_call: TRBV12-3/TRBV12-4

cdr3_nt: TGCAGCGCAAAAACCGGGACAGTTAATGAAAAACTGTTTTTT
cdr3_aa: CSAKTGTVNEKLFF
d_call: TRBD1
clone_size: -
j_call: TRBJ1-4
v_call: TRBV29-1

cdr3_nt: TGTGCCAGCAGCTTAGGAGGAACGGCCTACAATGAGCAGTTCTTC
cdr3_aa: CASSLGGTAYNEQFF
d_call: -
clone_size: once
j_call: TRBJ2-1
v_call: TRBV7-7

cdr3_nt: TGCGCCAGCAGCCGGGACAGGCTGGACTCCTATAATTCACCCCTCCACTTT
cdr3_aa: CASSRDRLDSYNSPLHF
d_call: TRBD1
clone_size: -
j_call: TRBJ1-6
v_call: TRBV5-1

cdr3_nt: TGTGCCTGGGGGACTAGCGGGGGTTACTCCTACAATGAGCAGTTCTTC
cdr3_aa: CAWGTSGGYSYNEQFF
d_call: TRBD2
clone_size: once
j_call: TRBJ2-1
v_call: TRBV30

cdr3_nt: TGTGCCAGCAGCGTAGCCATAGCGGGGGGAACGAACACCGGGGAGCTGTTTTTT
cdr3_aa: CASSVAIAGGTNTGELFF
d_call: TRBD2
clone_size: -
j_call: TRBJ2-2
v_call: TRBV9

cdr3_nt: TGTGCCAGCAGACCGGGATTCGGAAACACCATATATTTT
cdr3_aa: CASRPGFGNTIYF
d_call: -
clone_size: once
j_call: TRBJ1-3
v_call: TRBV12-3/TRBV12-4

cdr3_nt: TGCGCCAGCAGTTCTTATAGCACAGATACGCAGTATTTT
cdr3_aa: CASSSYSTDTQYF
d_call: -
clone_size: -
j_call: TRBJ2-3
v_call: TRBV5-1

cdr3_nt: TGCGCCAGCAGCTCCGGGACAGGGGGCGCCATGAACACTGAAGCTTTCTTT
cdr3_aa: CASSSGTGGAMNTEAFF
d_call: TRBD1
clone_size: once
j_call: TRBJ1-1
v_call: TRBV5-1

cdr3_nt: TGTGCCAGCAGCGGCTACACGGGAGGGGTAGAGACCCAGTACTTC
cdr3_aa: CASSGYTGGVETQYF
d_call: TRBD2
clone_size: -
j_call: TRBJ2-5
v_call: TRBV9

cdr3_nt: TGTGCCAGCTGGAACCTCAGGGAAATCGATCAGCCCCAGCATTTT
cdr3_aa: CASWNLREIDQPQHF
d_call: -
clone_size: -
j_call: TRBJ1-5
v_call: TRBV7-4

cdr3_nt: TGTGCCAGCATCGGGACAGGGGAGAGGGGTGGCTACACCTTC
cdr3_aa: CASIGTGERGGYTF
d_call: TRBD1
clone_size: -
j_call: TRBJ1-2
v_call: TRBV28

cdr3_nt: TGTGCCTGGAGTGGCGGCAGGGGCAGAGAGCAGTACTTC
cdr3_aa: CAWSGGRGREQYF
d_call: -
clone_size: -
j_call: TRBJ2-7
v_call: TRBV30

cdr3_nt: TGTGCCAGCAGCCAAGGGACACCCTACGAGCAGTACTTC
cdr3_aa: CASSQGTPYEQYF
d_call: -
clone_size: -
j_call: TRBJ2-7
v_call: TRBV4-2

cdr3_nt: TGTGCCAGCAGATTTGATTCGGGGGGCTACACCTTC
cdr3_aa: CASRFDSGGYTF
d_call: -
clone_size: -
j_call: TRBJ1-2
v_call: TRBV2

cdr3_nt: TGTGCCAGCAGTGAACAGGACGTTTCTGGAAACACCATATATTTT
cdr3_aa: CASSEQDVSGNTIYF
d_call: -
clone_size: -
j_call: TRBJ1-3
v_call: TRBV6-4

cdr3_nt: TGTGCCAGCAGCTTACCCGGACTAGCGGGAGGAACAGATACGCAGTATTTT
cdr3_aa: CASSLPGLAGGTDTQYF
d_call: TRBD2
clone_size: once
j_call: TRBJ2-3
v_call: TRBV5-4

cdr3_nt: TGTGCCAGCAGGCGGACAGGCGCTGAAGCTTTCTTT
cdr3_aa: CASRRTGAEAFF
d_call: TRBD1
clone_size: -
j_call: TRBJ1-1
v_call: TRBV27

cdr3_nt: TGTGCCAGCTCTGGTTCCAGCTCTGGAAACACCATATATTTT
cdr3_aa: CASSGSSSGNTIYF
d_call: -
clone_size: -
j_call: TRBJ1-3
v_call: TRBV6-5

cdr3_nt: TGTGCCAGCAGCTGGGGACAGAACACTGAAGCTTTCTTT
cdr3_aa: CASSWGQNTEAFF
d_call: -
clone_size: -
j_call: TRBJ1-1
v_call: TRBV11-2

cdr3_nt: TGTGCCAGCAGCCAAGATGCTAGCGGGCCCACAGATACGCAGTATTTT
cdr3_aa: CASSQDASGPTDTQYF
d_call: TRBD2
clone_size: -
j_call: TRBJ2-3
v_call: TRBV4-2

cdr3_nt: TGTGCCAGCAGTCCGGGACAGGGGGCCAGCGCAGATACGCAGTATTTT
cdr3_aa: CASSPGQGASADTQYF
d_call: TRBD1
clone_size: few
j_call: TRBJ2-3
v_call: TRBV25-1

cdr3_nt: TGTGCCAGCGTTCTAGCGGGACCCTACAATGAGCAGTTCTTC
cdr3_aa: CASVLAGPYNEQFF
d_call: TRBD2
clone_size: once
j_call: TRBJ2-1
v_call: TRBV2